This T cell receptor beta chain came from a study of blood T cell repertoires in COVID-19. This clone was observed a single time. Original methodology: Nucleated cell number was recorded as an estimate derived from reference gene primer amplification. Clones were read by immunoSEQ multiplex PCR, and TCRdb kept only the in-frame ones, dropping some. V, J and clone size are those of that table, while D and trimming were read from the DNA. The table records about 150,000 clones, roughly 85% of them present only once. From germline, CDR1 is LNHDA and CDR2 SQIVND (reference sequence). V lost 5 bases to trimming and J lost 6 bases; unmatched junction nucleotides: 3. CDR3 length: 13 amino acids.

The receptor's source is a human donor with acute or convalescent COVID-19. The donor label of this sample is uncertain. Specimen: peripheral blood. This chain links TRBV19 with TRBJ1-5, with 8 bases fitting TRBD1. The CDR3 bases are TGTGCCAGTAGTCCAACAGGGGGTCAGCCCCAGCATTTT. The encoded protein is CASSPTGGQPQHF.